The sequence of this T cell receptor (beta chain) was determined in a study of cytomegalovirus exposure and HLA in healthy donors. The table lists this clone with a count of one. Its antigen is not identified. Findings and limits, study-wide: With further analysis later on, most CMV-associated TCR beta chains appeared HLA-restricted. The authors enumerated over 150 TCR beta chains as linked to cytomegalovirus. In a later analysis, a missense DCLRE1C variant was linked to TCR beta V- and J-gene trimming. The study assumed roughly uniform donor sequencing depth for presence/absence analyses.

Germline loops: CDR1 SGHKS, CDR2 YYEKEE (reference sequence). The CDR3 consists of 14 residues. V lost 1 base and J lost 7, with 12 bases in between. The PCR ran on 60 Vbeta and 13 Jbeta primers. The data were produced by immunoSEQ multiplex PCR, yet TCRdb's version contains in-frame clones alone and is incomplete. Of 130,000 or so clones listed, 66% are singletons. This TCR was recovered from a man younger than 35 in good health and CMV-seronegative. The genes are TRBV5-5 and TRBJ1-5; D remains unclear. Sequencing was carried out using PBMCs. CDR3 sequence (DNA): TGTGCCAGCAGCTTGAGAGGCTTTATCCAGCCCCAGCATTTT. Encoded protein: CASSLRGFIQPQHF.